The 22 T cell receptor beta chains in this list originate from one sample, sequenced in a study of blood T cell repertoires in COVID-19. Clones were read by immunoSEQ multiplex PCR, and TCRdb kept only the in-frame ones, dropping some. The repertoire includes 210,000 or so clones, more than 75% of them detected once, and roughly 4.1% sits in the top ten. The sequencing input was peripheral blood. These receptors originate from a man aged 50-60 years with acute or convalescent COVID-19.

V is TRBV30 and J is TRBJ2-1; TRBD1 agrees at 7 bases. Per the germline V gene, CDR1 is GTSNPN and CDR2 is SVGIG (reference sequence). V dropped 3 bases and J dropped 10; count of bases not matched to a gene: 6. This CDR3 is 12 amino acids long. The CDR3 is CAWSEQGKEQFF. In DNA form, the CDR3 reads TGTGCCTGGAGCGAACAGGGGAAGGAGCAGTTCTTC.

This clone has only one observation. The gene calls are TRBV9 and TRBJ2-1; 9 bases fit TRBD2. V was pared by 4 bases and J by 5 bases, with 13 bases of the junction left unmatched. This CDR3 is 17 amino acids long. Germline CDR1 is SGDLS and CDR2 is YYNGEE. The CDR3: CASSYLGSGGVNNEQFF. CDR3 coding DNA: TGTGCCAGCAGCTATTTGGGTAGCGGGGGCGTGAACAATGAGCAGTTCTTC.

Here the CDR3 DNA reads TGTGCCAGCAGTTCCGCGGGGACAGGGCACTATGGCTACACCTTC. As protein: CASSSAGTGHYGYTF. The rearrangement uses TRBV28 and TRBJ1-2; 9 bases match TRBD1. J gave up 3 bases and V 4 bases, and 6 bases lay outside the gene matches. The CDR3 is 15 amino acids. From germline, CDR1 is MDHEN and CDR2 SYDVKM.

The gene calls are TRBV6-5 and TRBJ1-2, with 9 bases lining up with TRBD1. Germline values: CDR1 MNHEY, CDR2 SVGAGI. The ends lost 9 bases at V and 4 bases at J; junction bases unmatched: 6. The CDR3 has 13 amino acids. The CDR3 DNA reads TGTGCCAGTAGGACAGGGGCCTCCTATGGCTACACCTTC. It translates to CASRTGASYGYTF.

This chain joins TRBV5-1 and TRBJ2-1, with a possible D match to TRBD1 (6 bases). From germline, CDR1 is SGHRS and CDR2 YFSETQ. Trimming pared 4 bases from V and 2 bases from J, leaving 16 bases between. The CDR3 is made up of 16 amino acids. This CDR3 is CASSGPGHFTYNEQFF. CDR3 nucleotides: TGCGCCAGCAGCGGACCGGGACACTTCACCTACAATGAGCAGTTCTTC.

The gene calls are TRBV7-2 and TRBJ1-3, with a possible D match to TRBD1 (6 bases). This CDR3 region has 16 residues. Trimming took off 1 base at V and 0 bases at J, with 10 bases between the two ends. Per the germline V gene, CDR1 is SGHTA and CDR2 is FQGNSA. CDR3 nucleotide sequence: TGTGCCAGCAGCTTAGGGGCAGGGGCCTCTGGAAACACCATATATTTT. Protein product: CASSLGAGASGNTIYF. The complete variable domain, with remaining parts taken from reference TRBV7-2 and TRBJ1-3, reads GAGVSQSPSNKVTEKGKDVELRCDPISGHTALYWYRQSLGQGLEFLIYFQGNSAPDKSGLPSDRFSAERTGGSVSTLTIQRTQQEDSAVYLCASSLGAGASGNTIYFGEGSWLTVV.

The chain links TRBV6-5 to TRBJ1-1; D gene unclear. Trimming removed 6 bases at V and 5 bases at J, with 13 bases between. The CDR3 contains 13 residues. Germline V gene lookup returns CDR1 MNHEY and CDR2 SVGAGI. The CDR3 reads CASRGPGGTEAFF. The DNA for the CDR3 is TGTGCCAGCAGAGGTCCTGGCGGGACTGAAGCTTTCTTT.

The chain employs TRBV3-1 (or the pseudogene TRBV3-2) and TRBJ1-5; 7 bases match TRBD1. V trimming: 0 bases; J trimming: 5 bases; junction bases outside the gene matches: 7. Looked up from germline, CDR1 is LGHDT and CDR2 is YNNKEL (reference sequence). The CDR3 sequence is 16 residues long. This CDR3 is CASSQERGGRYQPQHF. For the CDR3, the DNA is TGTGCCAGCAGCCAAGAGAGAGGGGGCCGATATCAGCCCCAGCATTTT.

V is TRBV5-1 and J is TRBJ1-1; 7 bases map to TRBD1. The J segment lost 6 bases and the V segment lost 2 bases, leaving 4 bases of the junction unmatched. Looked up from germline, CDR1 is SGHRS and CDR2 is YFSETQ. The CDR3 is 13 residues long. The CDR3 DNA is TGCGCCAGCAGCTTACAGGGGCGCGCTGAAGCTTTCTTT. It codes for CASSLQGRAEAFF. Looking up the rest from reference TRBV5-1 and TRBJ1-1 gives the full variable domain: KAGVTQTPRYLIKTRGQQVTLSCSPISGHRSVSWYQQTPGQGLQFLFEYFSETQRNKGNFPGRFSGRQFSNSRSEMNVSTLELGDSALYLCASSLQGRAEAFFGQGTRLTVV.

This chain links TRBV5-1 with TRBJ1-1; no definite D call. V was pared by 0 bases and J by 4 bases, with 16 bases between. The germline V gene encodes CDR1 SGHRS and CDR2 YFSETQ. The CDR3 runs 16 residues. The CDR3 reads CASSLDRGLDGTEAFF. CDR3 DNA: TGCGCCAGCAGCTTGGACCGCGGTTTGGATGGCACTGAAGCTTTCTTT.

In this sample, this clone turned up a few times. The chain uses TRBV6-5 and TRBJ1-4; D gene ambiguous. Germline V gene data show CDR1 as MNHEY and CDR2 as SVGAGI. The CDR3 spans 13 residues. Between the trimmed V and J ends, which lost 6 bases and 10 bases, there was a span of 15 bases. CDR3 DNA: TGTGCCAGCAGCACAAAATGGGAGGGAAAACTGTTTTTT. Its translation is CASSTKWEGKLFF.

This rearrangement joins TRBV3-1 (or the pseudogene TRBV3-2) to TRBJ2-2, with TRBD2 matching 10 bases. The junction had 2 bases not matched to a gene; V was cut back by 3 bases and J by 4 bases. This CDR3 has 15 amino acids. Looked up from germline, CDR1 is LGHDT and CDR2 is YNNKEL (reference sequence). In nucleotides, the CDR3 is TGTGCCAGCAGCCATAGCGGGGGGAGCACCGGGGAGCTGTTTTTT. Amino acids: CASSHSGGSTGELFF.

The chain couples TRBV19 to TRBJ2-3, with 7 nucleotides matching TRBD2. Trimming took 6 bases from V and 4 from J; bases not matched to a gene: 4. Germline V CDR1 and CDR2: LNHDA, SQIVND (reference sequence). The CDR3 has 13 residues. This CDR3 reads CASSVGGADTQYF. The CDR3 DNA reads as TGTGCCAGTAGCGTGGGGGGGGCAGATACGCAGTATTTT.

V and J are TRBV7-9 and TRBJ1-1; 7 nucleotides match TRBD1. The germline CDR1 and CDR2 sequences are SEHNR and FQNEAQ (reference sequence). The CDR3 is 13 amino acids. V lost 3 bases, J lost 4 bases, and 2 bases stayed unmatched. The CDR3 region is CASSFDRVTEAFF. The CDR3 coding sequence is TGTGCCAGCAGCTTCGACAGGGTCACTGAAGCTTTCTTT.

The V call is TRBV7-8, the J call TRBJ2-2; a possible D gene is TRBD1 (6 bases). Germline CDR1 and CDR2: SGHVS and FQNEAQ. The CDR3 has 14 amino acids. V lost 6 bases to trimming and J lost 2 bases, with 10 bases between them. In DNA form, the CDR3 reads TGTGCCAGCAGTCCGGACAGCAACACCGGGGAGCTGTTTTTT. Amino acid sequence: CASSPDSNTGELFF.

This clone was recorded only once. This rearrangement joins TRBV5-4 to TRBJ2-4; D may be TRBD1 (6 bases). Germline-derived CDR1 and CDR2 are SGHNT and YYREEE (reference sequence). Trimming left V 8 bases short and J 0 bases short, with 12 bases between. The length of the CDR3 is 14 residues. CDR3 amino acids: CASTPGEAKNIQYF. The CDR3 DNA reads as TGTGCCAGTACCCCAGGGGAAGCCAAAAACATTCAGTACTTC.

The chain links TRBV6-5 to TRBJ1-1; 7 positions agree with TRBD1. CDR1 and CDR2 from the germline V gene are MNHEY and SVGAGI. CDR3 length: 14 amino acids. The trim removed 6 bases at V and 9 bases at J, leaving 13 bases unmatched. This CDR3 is CASSSGSGTAKAFF. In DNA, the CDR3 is TGTGCCAGCAGCTCTGGCTCCGGGACAGCAAAAGCTTTCTTT.

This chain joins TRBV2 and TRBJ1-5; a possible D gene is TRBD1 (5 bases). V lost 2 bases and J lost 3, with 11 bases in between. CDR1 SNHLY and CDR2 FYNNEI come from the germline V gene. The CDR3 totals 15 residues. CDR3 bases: TGTGCCAGCAGTGAATCAGGGTATGACAATCAGCCCCAGCATTTT. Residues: CASSESGYDNQPQHF. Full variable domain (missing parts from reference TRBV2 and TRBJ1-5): EPEVTQTPSHQVTQMGQEVILRCVPISNHLYFYWYRQILGQKVEFLVSFYNNEISEKSEIFDDQFSVERPDGSNFTLKIRSTKLEDSAMYFCASSESGYDNQPQHFGDGTRLSIL.

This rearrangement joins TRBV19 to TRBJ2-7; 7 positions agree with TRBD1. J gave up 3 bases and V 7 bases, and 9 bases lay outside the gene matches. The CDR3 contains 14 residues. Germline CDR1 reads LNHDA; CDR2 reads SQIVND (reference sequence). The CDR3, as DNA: TGTGCCAGTACCCTTTCCCGGGACAGCTACGAGCAGTACTTC. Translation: CASTLSRDSYEQYF. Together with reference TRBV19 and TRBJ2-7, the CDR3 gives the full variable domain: DGGITQSPKYLFRKEGQNVTLSCEQNLNHDAMYWYRQDPGQGLRLIYYSQIVNDFQKGDIAEGYSVSREKKESFPLTVTSAQKNPTAFYLCASTLSRDSYEQYFGPGTRLTVT.

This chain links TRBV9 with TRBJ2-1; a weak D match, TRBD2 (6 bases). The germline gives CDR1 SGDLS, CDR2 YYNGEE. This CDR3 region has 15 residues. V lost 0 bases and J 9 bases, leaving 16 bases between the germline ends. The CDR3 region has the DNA TGTGCCAGCAGCGTAGAAATTCGGGGGAGTAGTGAGCAGTTCTTC. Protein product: CASSVEIRGSSEQFF.

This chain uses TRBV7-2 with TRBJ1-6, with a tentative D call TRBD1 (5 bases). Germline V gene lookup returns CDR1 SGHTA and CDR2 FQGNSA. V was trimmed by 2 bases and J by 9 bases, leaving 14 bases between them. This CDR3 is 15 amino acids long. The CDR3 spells CASSLSSGIISPLHF. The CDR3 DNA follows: TGTGCCAGCAGCTTAAGTTCAGGGATTATTTCACCCCTCCACTTT. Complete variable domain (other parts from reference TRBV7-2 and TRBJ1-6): GAGVSQSPSNKVTEKGKDVELRCDPISGHTALYWYRQSLGQGLEFLIYFQGNSAPDKSGLPSDRFSAERTGGSVSTLTIQRTQQEDSAVYLCASSLSSGIISPLHFGNGTRLTVT.

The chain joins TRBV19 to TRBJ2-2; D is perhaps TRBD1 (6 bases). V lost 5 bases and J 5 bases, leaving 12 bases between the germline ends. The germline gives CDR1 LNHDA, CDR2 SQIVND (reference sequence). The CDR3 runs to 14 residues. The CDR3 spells CASSGWTVTGELFF. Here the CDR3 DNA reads TGTGCCAGTAGTGGGTGGACAGTGACCGGGGAGCTGTTTTTT. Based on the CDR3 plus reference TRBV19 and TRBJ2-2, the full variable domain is DGGITQSPKYLFRKEGQNVTLSCEQNLNHDAMYWYRQDPGQGLRLIYYSQIVNDFQKGDIAEGYSVSREKKESFPLTVTSAQKNPTAFYLCASSGWTVTGELFFGEGSRLTVL.